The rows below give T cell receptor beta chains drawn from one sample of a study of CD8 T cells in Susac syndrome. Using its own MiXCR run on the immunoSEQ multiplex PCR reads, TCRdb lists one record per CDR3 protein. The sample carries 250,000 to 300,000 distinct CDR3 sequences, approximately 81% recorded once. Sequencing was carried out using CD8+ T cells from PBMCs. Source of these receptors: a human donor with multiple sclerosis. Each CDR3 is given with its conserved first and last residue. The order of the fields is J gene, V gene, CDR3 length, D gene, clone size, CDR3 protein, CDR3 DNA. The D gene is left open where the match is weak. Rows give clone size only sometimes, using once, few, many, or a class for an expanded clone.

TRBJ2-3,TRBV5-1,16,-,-,CASSSDEKSHTDTQYF,TGCGCCAGCAGCTCCGACGAGAAGTCCCACACAGATACGCAGTATTTT
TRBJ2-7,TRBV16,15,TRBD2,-,CASSQRPSGPYEQYF,TGTGCCAGCAGCCAAAGGCCTAGCGGGCCCTACGAGCAGTACTTC
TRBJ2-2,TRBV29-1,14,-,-,CSVERGISAGELFF,TGCAGCGTTGAAAGAGGGATAAGCGCCGGGGAGCTGTTTTTT
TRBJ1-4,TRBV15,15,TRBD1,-,CATSRDGTGLEKLFF,TGTGCCACCAGCAGAGATGGGACAGGCCTCGAAAAACTGTTTTTT
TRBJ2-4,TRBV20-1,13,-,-,CSAIFLGGNIQYF,TGCAGTGCTATATTCCTCGGCGGAAACATTCAGTACTTC
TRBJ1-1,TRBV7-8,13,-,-,CASREIRNTEAFF,TGTGCCAGCAGAGAGATTAGGAACACTGAAGCTTTCTTT
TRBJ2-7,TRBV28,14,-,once,CASSLGAQRYEQYF,TGTGCCAGCAGTTTGGGGGCGCAACGCTACGAGCAGTACTTC
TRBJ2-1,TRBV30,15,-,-,CAWSVYPPTHNEQFF,TGTGCCTGGAGTGTTTATCCGCCGACTCACAATGAGCAGTTCTTC
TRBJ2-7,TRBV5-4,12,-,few,CASSTRAYEQYF,TGTGCCAGCAGCACCCGGGCCTACGAGCAGTACTTC
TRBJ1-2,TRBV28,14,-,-,CASSLRGGGYGYTF,TGTGCCAGCAGTTTACGTGGAGGGGGCTATGGCTACACCTTC
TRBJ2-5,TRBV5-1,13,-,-,CASSHHILGPQYF,TGCGCCAGCAGCCATCACATACTAGGGCCCCAGTACTTC
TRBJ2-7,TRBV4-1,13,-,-,CASSHNPGAEQYF,TGCGCCAGCAGCCATAATCCGGGCGCCGAGCAGTACTTC
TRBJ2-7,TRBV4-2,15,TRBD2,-,CASSQALAGAYEQYF,TGTGCCAGCAGCCAAGCACTAGCGGGAGCCTACGAGCAGTACTTC
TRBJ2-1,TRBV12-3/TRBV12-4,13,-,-,CASSFDSDNEQFF,TGTGCCAGCAGTTTTGACTCCGACAATGAGCAGTTCTTC
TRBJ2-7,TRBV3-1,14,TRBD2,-,CASSPIWEGHEQYF,TGTGCCAGCAGCCCCATATGGGAGGGGCACGAGCAGTACTTC
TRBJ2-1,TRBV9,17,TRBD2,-,CASSVFSLAGPYNEQFF,TGTGCCAGCAGCGTCTTCTCACTAGCGGGACCGTACAATGAGCAGTTCTTC
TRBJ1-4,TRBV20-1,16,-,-,CSARMGGTSTNEKLFF,TGCAGTGCTAGAATGGGGGGCACCTCAACTAATGAAAAACTGTTTTTT
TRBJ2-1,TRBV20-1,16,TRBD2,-,CSASWVGLAGEGEQFF,TGCAGTGCTTCTTGGGTGGGACTAGCGGGAGAAGGTGAGCAGTTCTTC
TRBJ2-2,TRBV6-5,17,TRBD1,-,CASSYGTGTGGTGELFF,TGTGCCAGCAGTTACGGGACCGGGACAGGGGGAACCGGGGAGCTGTTTTTT
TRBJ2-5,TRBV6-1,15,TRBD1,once,CASGQMTGGQETQYF,TGTGCCAGCGGTCAAATGACAGGGGGGCAAGAGACCCAGTACTTC
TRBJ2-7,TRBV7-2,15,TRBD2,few,CASSLASLAGDEQYF,TGTGCCAGCAGCTTAGCGTCACTAGCGGGAGACGAGCAGTACTTC
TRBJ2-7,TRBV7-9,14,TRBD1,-,CASSYQTGDREQYF,TGTGCCAGCAGCTACCAGACAGGGGATCGCGAGCAGTACTTC
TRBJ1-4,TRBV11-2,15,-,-,CASSLDPRGTEKLFF,TGTGCCAGCAGCTTAGATCCCAGGGGAACCGAAAAACTGTTTTTT
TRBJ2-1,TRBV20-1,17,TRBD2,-,CSAQVRRGRSSYNEQFF,TGCAGTGCTCAGGTGCGACGCGGGAGATCATCCTACAATGAGCAGTTCTTC
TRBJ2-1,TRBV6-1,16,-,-,CASRPFGESDYNEQFF,TGTGCCAGCAGACCCTTCGGGGAGAGCGATTACAATGAGCAGTTCTTC
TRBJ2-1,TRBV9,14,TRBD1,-,CASSPTQQGHEQFF,TGTGCCAGCAGCCCCACTCAACAGGGGCATGAGCAGTTCTTC
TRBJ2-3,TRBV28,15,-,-,CASSLPRVSTDTQYF,TGTGCCAGCAGTTTACCCCGGGTTTCCACAGATACGCAGTATTTT
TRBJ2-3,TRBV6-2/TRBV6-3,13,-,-,CASSEVTTDTQYF,TGTGCCAGCAGTGAGGTTACCACAGATACGCAGTATTTT
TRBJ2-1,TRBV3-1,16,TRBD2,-,CASSHRREGRGNEQFF,TGTGCCAGCAGCCATCGGCGGGAGGGCCGGGGAAATGAGCAGTTCTTC
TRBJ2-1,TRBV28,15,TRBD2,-,CASRLPRLAGFEQFF,TGTGCCAGCAGACTCCCCCGTCTAGCGGGCTTTGAGCAGTTCTTC
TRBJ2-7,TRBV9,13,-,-,CASSVAGRSEQYF,TGTGCCAGCAGCGTAGCTGGGCGGTCCGAGCAGTACTTC
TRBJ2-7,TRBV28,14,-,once,CASSRYGQSYEQYF,TGTGCCAGCAGTAGGTACGGACAGAGCTACGAGCAGTACTTC
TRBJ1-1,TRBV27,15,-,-,CASSLSSPANTEAFF,TGTGCCAGCAGTTTATCGAGTCCCGCGAACACTGAAGCTTTCTTT
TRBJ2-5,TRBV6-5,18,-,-,CASSYSREGGGPRETQYF,TGTGCCAGCAGTTACTCCCGAGAGGGTGGGGGTCCAAGGGAGACCCAGTACTTC
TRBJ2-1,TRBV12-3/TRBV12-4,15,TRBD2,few,CASSLGAGAYNEQFF,TGTGCCAGCAGTTTAGGGGCGGGAGCCTACAATGAGCAGTTCTTC
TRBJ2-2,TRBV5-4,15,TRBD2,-,CASSLGGLAAGELFF,TGTGCCAGCAGCTTGGGTGGACTAGCGGCCGGGGAGCTGTTTTTT
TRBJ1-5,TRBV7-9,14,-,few,CASSSNIGNQPQHF,TGTGCCAGCAGCTCCAACATAGGCAATCAGCCCCAGCATTTT
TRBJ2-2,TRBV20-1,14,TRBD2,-,CSAGTSGDTGELFF,TGCAGTGCTGGGACTAGCGGGGACACCGGGGAGCTGTTTTTT
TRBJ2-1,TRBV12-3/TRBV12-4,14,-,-,CASSGTPLGDEQFF,TGTGCCAGCTCCGGGACACCTCTAGGCGATGAGCAGTTCTTC
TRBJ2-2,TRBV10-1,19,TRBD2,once,CASNTVAGGELANTGELFF,TGCGCCTCCAACACCGTAGCGGGAGGAGAATTGGCGAACACCGGGGAGCTGTTTTTT
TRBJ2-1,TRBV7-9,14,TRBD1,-,CAGTPGQGSNEQFF,TGTGCCGGGACCCCGGGACAGGGAAGCAATGAGCAGTTCTTC
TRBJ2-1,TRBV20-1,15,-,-,CSASLVYGSYNEQFF,TGCAGTGCTAGCCTGGTTTACGGCTCCTACAATGAGCAGTTCTTC
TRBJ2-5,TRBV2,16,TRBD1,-,CASSEGRGGDSETQYF,TGTGCCAGCAGTGAAGGTCGAGGGGGCGATTCAGAGACCCAGTACTTC